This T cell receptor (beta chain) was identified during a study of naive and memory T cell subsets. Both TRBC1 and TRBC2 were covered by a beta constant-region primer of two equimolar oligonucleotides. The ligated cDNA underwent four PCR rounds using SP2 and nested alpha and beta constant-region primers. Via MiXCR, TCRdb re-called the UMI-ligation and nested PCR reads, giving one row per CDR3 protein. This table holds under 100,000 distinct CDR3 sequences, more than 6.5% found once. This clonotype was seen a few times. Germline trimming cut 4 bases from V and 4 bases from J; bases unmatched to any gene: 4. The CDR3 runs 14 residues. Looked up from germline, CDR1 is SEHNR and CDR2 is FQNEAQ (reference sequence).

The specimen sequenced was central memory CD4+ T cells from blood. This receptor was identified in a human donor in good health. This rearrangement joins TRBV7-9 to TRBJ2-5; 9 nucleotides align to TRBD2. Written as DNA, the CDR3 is TGTGCCAGCAGCTCAAGACTAGCGGTAGAGACCCAGTACTTC. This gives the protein CASSSRLAVETQYF.